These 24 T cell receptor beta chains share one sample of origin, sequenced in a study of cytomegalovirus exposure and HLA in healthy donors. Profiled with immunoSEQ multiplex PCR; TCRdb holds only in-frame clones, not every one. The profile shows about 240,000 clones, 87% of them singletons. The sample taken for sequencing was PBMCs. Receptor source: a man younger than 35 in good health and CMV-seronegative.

The CDR3 DNA is TGCGCCAGCAGCATGGCGACAGGGGGCGGCGAGCAGTACTTC. Protein product: CASSMATGGGEQYF. V is TRBV5-1 and J is TRBJ2-7; TRBD1 agrees at 10 bases. V trimming: 4 bases; J trimming: 6 bases; junction bases outside the gene matches: 7. The CDR3 length is 14 residues. Germline CDR1 is SGHRS and CDR2 is YFSETQ. Full variable domain (missing parts from reference TRBV5-1 and TRBJ2-7): KAGVTQTPRYLIKTRGQQVTLSCSPISGHRSVSWYQQTPGQGLQFLFEYFSETQRNKGNFPGRFSGRQFSNSRSEMNVSTLELGDSALYLCASSMATGGGEQYFGPGTRLTVT.

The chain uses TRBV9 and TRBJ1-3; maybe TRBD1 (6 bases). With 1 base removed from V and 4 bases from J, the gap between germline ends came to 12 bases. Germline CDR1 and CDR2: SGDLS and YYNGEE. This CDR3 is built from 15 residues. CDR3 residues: CASSVQGGSGNTIYF. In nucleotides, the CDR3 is TGTGCCAGCAGCGTACAAGGGGGTTCCGGAAACACCATATATTTT. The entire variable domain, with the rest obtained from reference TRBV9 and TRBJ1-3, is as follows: DSGVTQTPKHLITATGQRVTLRCSPRSGDLSVYWYQQSLDQGLQFLIQYYNGEERAKGNILERFSAQQFPDLHSELNLSSLELGDSALYFCASSVQGGSGNTIYFGEGSWLTVV.

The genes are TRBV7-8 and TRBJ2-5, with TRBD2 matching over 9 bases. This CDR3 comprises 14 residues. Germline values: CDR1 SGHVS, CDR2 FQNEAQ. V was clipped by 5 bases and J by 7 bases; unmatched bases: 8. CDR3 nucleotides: TGTGCCAGCAGCCGACTAGCGCGGGAGGGGACCCAGTACTTC. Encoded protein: CASSRLAREGTQYF. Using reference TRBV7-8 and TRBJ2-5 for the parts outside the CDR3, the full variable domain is GAGVSQSPRYKVAKRGQDVALRCDPISGHVSLFWYQQALGQGPEFLTYFQNEAQLDKSGLPSDRFFAERPEGSVSTLKIQRTQQEDSAVYLCASSRLAREGTQYFGPGTRLLVL.

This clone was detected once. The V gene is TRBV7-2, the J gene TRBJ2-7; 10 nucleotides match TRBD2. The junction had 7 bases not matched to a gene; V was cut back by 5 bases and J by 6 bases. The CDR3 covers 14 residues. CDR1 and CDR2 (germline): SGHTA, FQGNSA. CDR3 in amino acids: CASSPVLAGGEQYF. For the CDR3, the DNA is TGTGCCAGCAGCCCAGTTTTAGCGGGAGGCGAGCAGTACTTC.

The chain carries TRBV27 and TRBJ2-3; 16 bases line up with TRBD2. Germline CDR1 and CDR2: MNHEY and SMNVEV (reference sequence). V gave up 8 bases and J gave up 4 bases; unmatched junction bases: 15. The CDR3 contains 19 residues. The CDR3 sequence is CASRARGLAGGFSADTQYF. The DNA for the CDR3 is TGTGCCAGCCGAGCCCGGGGACTAGCGGGAGGGTTTAGTGCAGATACGCAGTATTTT.

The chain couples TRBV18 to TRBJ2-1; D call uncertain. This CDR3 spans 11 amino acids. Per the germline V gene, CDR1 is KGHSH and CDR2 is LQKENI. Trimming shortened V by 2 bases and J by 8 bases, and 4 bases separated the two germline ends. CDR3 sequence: CASSPEDEQFF. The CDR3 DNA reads TGTGCCAGCTCACCAGAGGATGAGCAGTTCTTC.

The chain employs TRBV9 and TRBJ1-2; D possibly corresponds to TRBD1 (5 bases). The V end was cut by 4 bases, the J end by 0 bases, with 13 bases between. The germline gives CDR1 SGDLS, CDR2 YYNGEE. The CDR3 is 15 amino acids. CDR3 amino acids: CASSPVGDPNYGYTF. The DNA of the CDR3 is TGTGCCAGCAGCCCGGTAGGGGATCCTAACTATGGCTACACCTTC.

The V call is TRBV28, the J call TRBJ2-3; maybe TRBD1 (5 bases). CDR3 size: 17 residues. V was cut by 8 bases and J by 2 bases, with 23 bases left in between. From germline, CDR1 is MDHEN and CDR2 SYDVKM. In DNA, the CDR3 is TGTGCCAGCGCCCCTCGGCCAGGGAAGCTCACCACAGATACGCAGTATTTT. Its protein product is CASAPRPGKLTTDTQYF.

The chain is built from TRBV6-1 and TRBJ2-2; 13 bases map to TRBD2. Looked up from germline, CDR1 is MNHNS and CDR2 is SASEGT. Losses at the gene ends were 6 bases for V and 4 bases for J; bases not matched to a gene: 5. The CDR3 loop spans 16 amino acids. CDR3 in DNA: TGTGCCAGCAGGGAACTAGCGGGGGGGACCACCGGGGAGCTGTTTTTT. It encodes CASRELAGGTTGELFF.

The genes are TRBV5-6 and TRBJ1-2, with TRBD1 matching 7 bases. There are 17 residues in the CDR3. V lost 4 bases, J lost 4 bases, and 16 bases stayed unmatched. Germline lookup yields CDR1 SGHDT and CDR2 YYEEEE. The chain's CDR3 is CASSPRQGRIRGYGYTF. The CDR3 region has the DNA TGTGCCAGCAGCCCTCGACAGGGTCGGATCCGGGGCTATGGCTACACCTTC.

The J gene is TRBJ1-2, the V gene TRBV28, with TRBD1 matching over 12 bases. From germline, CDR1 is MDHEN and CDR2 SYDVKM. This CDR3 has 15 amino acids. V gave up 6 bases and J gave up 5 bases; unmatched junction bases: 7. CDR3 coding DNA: TGTGCCAGCAGCCTTGGGACAGGGGGCTGGTATGGCTACACCTTC. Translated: CASSLGTGGWYGYTF.

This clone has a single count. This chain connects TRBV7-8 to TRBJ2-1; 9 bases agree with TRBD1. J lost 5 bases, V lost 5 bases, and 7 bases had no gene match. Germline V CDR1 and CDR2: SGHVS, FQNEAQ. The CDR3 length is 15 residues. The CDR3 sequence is CASSMDRGPHNEQFF. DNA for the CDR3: TGTGCCAGCAGCATGGACAGGGGACCCCACAATGAGCAGTTCTTC.

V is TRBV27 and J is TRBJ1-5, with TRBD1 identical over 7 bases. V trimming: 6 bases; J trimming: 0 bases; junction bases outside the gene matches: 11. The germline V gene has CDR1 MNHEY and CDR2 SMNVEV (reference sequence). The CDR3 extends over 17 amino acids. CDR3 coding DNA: TGTGCCAGCAGCCGGCGGACAGGCCTTTATAGCAATCAGCCCCAGCATTTT. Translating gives CASSRRTGLYSNQPQHF.

CDR3 bases: TGTGCCAGCAGCGGGACAGACACTTATGGCTACACCTTC. Residues: CASSGTDTYGYTF. The chain is built from TRBV6-1 and TRBJ1-2, with 7 bases matching TRBD1. The J segment lost 5 bases and the V segment lost 6 bases, leaving 6 bases of the junction unmatched. CDR1 is MNHNS, CDR2 SASEGT, per germline. This CDR3 is built from 13 residues.

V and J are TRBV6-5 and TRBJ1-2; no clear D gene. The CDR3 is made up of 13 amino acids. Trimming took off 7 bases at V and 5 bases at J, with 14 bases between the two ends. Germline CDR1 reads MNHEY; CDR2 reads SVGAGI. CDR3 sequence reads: CASTSQDHYGYTF. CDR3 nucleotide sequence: TGTGCCAGCACTTCGCAGGATCATTATGGCTACACCTTC.

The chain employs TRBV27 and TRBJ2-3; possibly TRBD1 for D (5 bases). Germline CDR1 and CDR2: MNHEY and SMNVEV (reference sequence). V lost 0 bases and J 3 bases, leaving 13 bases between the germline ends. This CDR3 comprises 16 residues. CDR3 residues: CASSLSNWQGTDTQYF. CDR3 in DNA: TGTGCCAGCAGTTTATCTAATTGGCAGGGAACAGATACGCAGTATTTT.

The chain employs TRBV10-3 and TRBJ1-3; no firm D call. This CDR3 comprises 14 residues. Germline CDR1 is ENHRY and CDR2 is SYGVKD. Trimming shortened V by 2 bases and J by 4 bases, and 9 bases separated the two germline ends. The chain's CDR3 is CAISEPNAGNTIYF. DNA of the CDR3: TGTGCCATCAGTGAGCCCAATGCGGGAAACACCATATATTTT.

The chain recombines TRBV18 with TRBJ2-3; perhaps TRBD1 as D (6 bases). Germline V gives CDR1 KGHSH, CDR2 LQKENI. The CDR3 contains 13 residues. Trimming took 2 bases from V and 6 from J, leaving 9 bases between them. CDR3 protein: CASSPSQGDTQYF. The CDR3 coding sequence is TGTGCCAGCTCACCAAGCCAGGGGGATACGCAGTATTTT.

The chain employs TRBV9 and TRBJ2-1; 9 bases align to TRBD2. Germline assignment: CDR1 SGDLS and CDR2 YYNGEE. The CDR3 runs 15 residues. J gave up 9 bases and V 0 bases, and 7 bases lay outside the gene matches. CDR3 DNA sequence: TGTGCCAGCAGCGTAGGCCCAGCGGGAGGCACTGAGCAGTTCTTC. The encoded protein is CASSVGPAGGTEQFF.

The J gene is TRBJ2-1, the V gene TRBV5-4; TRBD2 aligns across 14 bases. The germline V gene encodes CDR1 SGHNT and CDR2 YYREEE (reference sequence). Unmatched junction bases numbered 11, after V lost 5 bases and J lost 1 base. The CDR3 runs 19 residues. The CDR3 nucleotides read TGTGCCAGCAGTCCCCCCGGGACTAGCGGGAGTGGGTCCTACAATGAGCAGTTCTTC. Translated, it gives CASSPPGTSGSGSYNEQFF.

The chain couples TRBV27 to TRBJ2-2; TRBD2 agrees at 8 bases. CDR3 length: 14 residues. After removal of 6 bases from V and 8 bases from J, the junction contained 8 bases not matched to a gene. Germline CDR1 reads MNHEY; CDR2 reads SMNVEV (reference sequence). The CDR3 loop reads CASRPGLEYGELFF. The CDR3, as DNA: TGTGCCAGCAGACCGGGACTAGAGTATGGGGAGCTGTTTTTT.

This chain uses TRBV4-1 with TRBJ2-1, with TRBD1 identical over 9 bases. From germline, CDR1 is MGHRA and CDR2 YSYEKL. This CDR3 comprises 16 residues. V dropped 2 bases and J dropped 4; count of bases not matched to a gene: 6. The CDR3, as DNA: TGCGCCAGCAGCCAACGGGGACAGGGAGGATACAATGAGCAGTTCTTC. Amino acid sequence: CASSQRGQGGYNEQFF.

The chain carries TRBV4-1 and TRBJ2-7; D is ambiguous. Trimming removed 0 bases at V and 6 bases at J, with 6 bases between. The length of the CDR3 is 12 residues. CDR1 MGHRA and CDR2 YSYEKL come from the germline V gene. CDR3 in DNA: TGCGCCAGCAGCCAAGATTATGTCGAGCAGTACTTC. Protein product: CASSQDYVEQYF.

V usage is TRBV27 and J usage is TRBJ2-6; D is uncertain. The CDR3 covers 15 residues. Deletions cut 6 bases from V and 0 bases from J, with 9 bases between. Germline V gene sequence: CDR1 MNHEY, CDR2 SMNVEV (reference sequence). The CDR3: CASSSPGSGANVLTF. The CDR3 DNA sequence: TGTGCCAGCAGCTCTCCGGGCTCTGGGGCCAACGTCCTGACTTTC.